The TCR beta chain under discussion was sequenced for a study of blood T cell repertoires in COVID-19. Background on the study: Samples representing acute and convalescent COVID-19 were sourced from the United States, Italy and Spain. PBMCs, B-cell-depleted T cells, or T cells were the source of the cDNA or gDNA that made up the material.

The CDR3 contains 15 residues. The V gene end was trimmed by 0 bases and the J gene end by 3 bases; junction bases not matched to a gene: 4. The V gene's germline CDR1 is GTSNPN and CDR2 SVGIG (reference sequence). Repertoires were generated with immunoSEQ multiplex PCR, while TCRdb's copy carries only in-frame clones and drops some. The table has 50,000 to 60,000 clones, roughly nine tenths seen once. This TCR derives from a human donor in a cohort sampled during active COVID-19. The genes are TRBV30 and TRBJ2-1; 8 nucleotides line up with TRBD2. What was sequenced was peripheral blood. The CDR3, as DNA: TGTGCCTGGAGTGTAGGGAGCGGGAGCTACAATGAGCAGTTCTTC. This codes for CAWSVGSGSYNEQFF. The full variable domain, completed using reference TRBV30 and TRBJ2-1, is SQTIHQWPATLVQPVGSPLSLECTVEGTSNPNLYWYRQAAGRGLQLLFYSVGIGQISSEVPQNLSASRPQDRQFILSSKKLLLSDSGFYLCAWSVGSGSYNEQFFGPGTRLTVL.